The 30 T cell receptor beta chains below all came from one sample that was sequenced in a study of regulatory T cells in long-lasting Graves disease. Sample time point: newly diagnosed GD, antithyroid drugs for less than 3 months. The TCR library was made from RNA that had been extracted from PBMCs in TRIzol. Arm-PCR of CDR3 regions with iRepertoire HTBI primers generated TCR beta libraries. TCRdb re-called the multiplex PCR reads through MiXCR, storing one row per CDR3 protein. The data show a few hundred thousand distinct CDR3 sequences, over 9.5% seen once. A further study also used this sample, focusing on T cells in Graves' hyperthyroidism and ophthalmopathy.

The starting material was peripheral blood mononuclear cells (PBMCs), obtained at new diagnosis, from a patient treated with antithyroid drugs. The receptors stem from a woman aged 18-29 years with Graves disease.

In this sample, this clonotype turned up many times. The CDR3 bases are TGTGCCATCTCCGGGACAGGGTCCACCGGGGAGCTGTTTTTT. Protein sequence: CAISGTGSTGELFF. The chain joins TRBV10-3 to TRBJ2-2; 9 nucleotides agree with TRBD1. This CDR3 comprises 14 residues. Germline CDR1 reads ENHRY; CDR2 reads SYGVKD. Trimming cost V 8 bases and J 4 bases; bases outside gene matches: 5.

The table lists this clonotype with a few counts. The rearrangement uses TRBV20-1 and TRBJ2-3; D gene unclear. The V end lost 0 bases, the J end lost 4 bases, and 14 bases lay between the germline ends. Germline V CDR1 and CDR2: DFQATT, SNEGSKA (reference sequence). CDR3 size: 15 residues. CDR3 protein: CSARDPYVGADTQYF. The CDR3 DNA follows: TGCAGTGCTAGAGATCCTTATGTTGGCGCAGATACGCAGTATTTT.

This clonotype was observed many times. The rearrangement joins TRBV11-2 to TRBJ1-5; D remains unclear. Germline V gene sequence: CDR1 SGHAT, CDR2 FQNNGV. The germline V and J ends were trimmed by 0 bases and 1 base, with 7 bases remaining between them. The CDR3 runs to 15 residues. CDR3 residues: CASSLDRWSNQPQHF. The DNA for the CDR3 is TGTGCCAGCAGCTTAGACAGGTGGAGCAATCAGCCCCAGCATTTT.

The table lists this clonotype with many counts. The chain has TRBV7-6 and TRBJ2-1; D unclear. In germline, CDR1 is SGHVS, CDR2 FNYEAQ. The CDR3 runs 13 residues. V lost 4 bases, J lost 8 bases, and 12 bases lay in between. The CDR3 here is CASSSPLLDEQFF. CDR3 sequence (DNA): TGTGCCAGCAGCTCTCCATTATTGGATGAGCAGTTCTTC.

This chain's CDR3 is CASNALNQETQYF. CDR3 sequence (DNA): TGTGCCAGTAATGCCCTAAACCAAGAGACCCAGTACTTC. This chain uses TRBV19 with TRBJ2-5, with D unclear. The CDR3 loop spans 13 amino acids. Germline loops: CDR1 LNHDA, CDR2 SQIVND (reference sequence). V was pared by 7 bases and J by 0 bases, with 9 bases between.

This clonotype was observed a few times. The rearrangement joins TRBV5-1 to TRBJ2-2; the D is unclear. V lost 4 bases and J 5 bases, leaving 15 bases between the germline ends. Looked up from germline, CDR1 is SGHRS and CDR2 is YFSETQ. The CDR3 extends over 15 amino acids. CDR3: CASSPFGPTTGELFF. In DNA form, the CDR3 reads TGCGCCAGCAGCCCATTTGGCCCTACAACCGGGGAGCTGTTTTTT.

The chain has TRBV5-4 and TRBJ1-2; D may be TRBD1 (5 bases). This CDR3 is 13 amino acids long. V was cut by 3 bases and J by 7 bases, with 13 bases left in between. The germline V gene encodes CDR1 SGHNT and CDR2 YYREEE (reference sequence). CDR3 region: CASSSTGTIGYTF. The CDR3 DNA is TGTGCCAGCAGCTCTACCGGGACCATTGGCTACACCTTC. The variable domain in full, completed from reference TRBV5-4 and TRBJ1-2, reads ETGVTQSPTHLIKTRGQQVTLRCSSQSGHNTVSWYQQALGQGPQFIFQYYREEENGRGNFPPRFSGLQFPNYSSELNVNALELDDSALYLCASSSTGTIGYTFGSGTRLTVV.

The chain carries TRBV27 and TRBJ2-1; the match to TRBD2 covers 9 bases. CDR1 and CDR2 from the germline V gene are MNHEY and SMNVEV (reference sequence). V trimming: 7 bases; J trimming: 8 bases; junction bases outside the gene matches: 9. The CDR3 covers 14 residues. CDR3 sequence reads: CASTSILAGYEQFF. CDR3 nucleotides: TGTGCCAGCACCTCAATACTAGCGGGCTATGAGCAGTTCTTC.

This clonotype was observed many times. The rearrangement joins TRBV6-9 to TRBJ2-7; TRBD1 matches 7 bases. CDR1 and CDR2 from the germline V gene are MNHGY and SVAAGI. V gave up 4 bases and J gave up 6 bases; unmatched junction bases: 6. This CDR3 spans 13 amino acids. CDR3 protein: CASSFTGASEQYV. The DNA for the CDR3 is TGTGCCAGCAGTTTCACAGGGGCGAGCGAGCAGTACGTC.

This clonotype was seen many times. The chain is built from TRBV29-1 and TRBJ2-3; 13 bases line up with TRBD2. With 2 bases clipped from V and 2 bases from J, the junction kept 4 bases outside the gene matches. The CDR3 has 16 residues. Germline-derived CDR1 and CDR2 are SQVTM and ANQGSEA. CDR3 nucleotide sequence: TGCAGCGTTGAACAAGGACTAGCGGGGGACACAGATACGCAGTATTTT. Translated: CSVEQGLAGDTDTQYF.

V is TRBV4-3 and J is TRBJ1-1; D call uncertain. Trimming cost V 0 bases and J 1 base, with 9 bases left between them. This CDR3 has 15 residues. Germline loops: CDR1 LGHNA, CDR2 YSLEER. CDR3 nucleotides: TGCGCCAGCAGCCAAGATCGATCCCCGAACACTGAAGCTTTCTTT. Amino acid sequence: CASSQDRSPNTEAFF.

This clonotype was counted at least ten times. The chain recombines TRBV12-3 or TRBV12-4 with TRBJ2-2; 7 bases fit TRBD1. The V segment lost 3 bases and the J segment 4 bases; nucleotides outside the gene matches: 5. CDR3 length: 15 amino acids. The CDR3 DNA reads TGTGCCAGCAGTTTGCCCACAGGGGCCACCGGGGAGCTGTTTTTT. Protein: CASSLPTGATGELFF.

The V gene is TRBV7-2, the J gene TRBJ2-5, with D possibly TRBD2 on 6 matching bases. CDR3 length equals 14 residues. Germline CDR1 reads SGHTA; CDR2 reads FQGNSA. Trimming removed 4 bases from V and 5 bases from J, with 14 bases in between. CDR3 sequence reads: CASSSLAFGETQYF. CDR3 sequence (DNA): TGTGCCAGCAGCTCTCTAGCGTTTGGGGAGACCCAGTACTTC. The full variable domain, in which reference TRBV7-2 and TRBJ2-5 provide the parts outside the CDR3, is GAGVSQSPSNKVTEKGKDVELRCDPISGHTALYWYRQSLGQGLEFLIYFQGNSAPDKSGLPSDRFSAERTGGSVSTLTIQRTQQEDSAVYLCASSSLAFGETQYFGPGTRLLVL.

This clonotype was counted many times. The chain carries TRBV6-2 or TRBV6-3 and TRBJ1-2; tentatively, D is TRBD1 (5 bases). Germline V gives CDR1 MNHEY, CDR2 SVGEGT. V dropped 5 bases and J dropped 7 bases, with 20 bases sitting between them. There are 15 residues in the CDR3. CDR3 sequence (DNA): TGTGCCAGCAGTAGCTTAAACCCCCGGGACGGTGGCTACACCTTC. Its protein is CASSSLNPRDGGYTF.

Details on this clonotype: The junction and the germline gene differ at one end; a read error may be behind it. This chain joins TRBV7-2 and TRBJ1-4, with D tentatively TRBD1 (6 bases). This CDR3 has 15 amino acids. Germline V gives CDR1 SGHTA, CDR2 FQGNSA. CDR3 in amino acids: CASSQDGTGREKLFF. CDR3 bases: TGCGCCAGCAGCCAAGATGGAACAGGGAGGGAAAAACTGTTTTTT.

This clonotype was picked up many times. The rearrangement joins TRBV2 to TRBJ2-3, with D perhaps TRBD2 (6 bases). The CDR3 totals 14 residues. Germline CDR1 SNHLY, CDR2 FYNNEI. Trimming shortened V by 7 bases and J by 2 bases, and 13 bases separated the two germline ends. DNA of the CDR3: TGTGCCAGCAATACGGGGAGGAACACAGATACGCAGTATTTT. Amino acid sequence: CASNTGRNTDTQYF.

This clonotype was seen at least ten times. V is TRBV12-3 or TRBV12-4 and J is TRBJ1-1, with D maybe TRBD1 (5 bases). V lost 6 bases and J 0 bases, leaving 14 bases between the germline ends. The CDR3 sequence is 15 residues long. The CDR3: CASRRGVIMNTEAFF. The CDR3 nucleotides read TGTGCCAGCAGGCGGGGCGTTATTATGAACACTGAAGCTTTCTTT.

This clonotype occurred many times. V gene TRBV6-2 or TRBV6-3 combines with J gene TRBJ1-4; D not resolved. Deletions cut 0 bases from V and 11 bases from J, with 13 bases between. Germline CDR1 reads MNHEY; CDR2 reads SVGEGT. The CDR3 has 14 residues. Here the CDR3 DNA reads TGTGCCAGCAGTTACTCGGACGGAGTGCGGAAACTGTTTTTT. Amino acid sequence: CASSYSDGVRKLFF.

This clonotype has only a few counts. The chain uses TRBV29-1 and TRBJ2-4; 9 positions agree with TRBD2. Trimming at V came to 5 bases and at J to 1 base, leaving 3 bases not matched to a gene. Germline V gives CDR1 SQVTM, CDR2 ANQGSEA. This CDR3 spans 14 amino acids. The CDR3, as DNA: TGCAGCGTTCGGAGCGGGAGGGCCAAAAACATTCAGTACTTC. Translating gives CSVRSGRAKNIQYF. The variable domain in full, with the rest retrieved from reference TRBV29-1 and TRBJ2-4, is SAVISQKPSRDICQRGTSLTIQCQVDSQVTMMFWYRQQPGQSLTLIATANQGSEATYESGFVIDKFPISRPNLTFSTLTVSNMSPEDSSIYLCSVRSGRAKNIQYFGAGTRLSVL.

The sample holds a few counts of this clonotype. The J gene is TRBJ1-1, the V gene TRBV7-6; D is possibly TRBD1 (6 bases). This CDR3 contains 15 residues. Germline CDR1 and CDR2: SGHVS and FNYEAQ. V shed 5 bases and J shed 6 bases, with 19 bases lying between them. The CDR3 DNA reads TGTGCCAGCAGCCGCACACAAACAGGGTCGGCTGAAGCTTTCTTT. As protein: CASSRTQTGSAEAFF.

In its sample, this clonotype was seen a few times. The CDR3 DNA sequence: TGCAGCGCCGACACGGACAGGGACACACGAGGCTACACCTTC. Its protein is CSADTDRDTRGYTF. The chain has TRBV29-1 and TRBJ1-2; 8 bases agree with TRBD1. The ends lost 7 bases at V and 8 bases at J; junction bases unmatched: 15. CDR3 length: 14 residues. Germline CDR1 and CDR2: SQVTM and ANQGSEA.

This clonotype was counted only a few times. The J gene is TRBJ2-1, the V gene TRBV5-1; TRBD2 agrees at 8 bases. The CDR3 has 15 amino acids. Looked up from germline, CDR1 is SGHRS and CDR2 is YFSETQ. The V gene end was trimmed by 4 bases and the J gene end by 2 bases; junction bases not matched to a gene: 5. CDR3: CASSDSGTAYNEQFF. The CDR3 nucleotides read TGCGCCAGCAGCGATAGCGGGACGGCCTACAATGAGCAGTTCTTC.

This clonotype has more than one count but fewer than ten. The V gene is TRBV30, the J gene TRBJ2-3, with TRBD2 matching over 7 bases. The CDR3 spans 16 residues. After removal of 0 bases from V and 0 bases from J, the junction contained 6 bases not matched to a gene. The germline V gene encodes CDR1 GTSNPN and CDR2 SVGIG (reference sequence). The CDR3 DNA sequence: TGTGCCTGGAGTGTAAGGCTAGCGGTTAGCACAGATACGCAGTATTTT. It yields the protein CAWSVRLAVSTDTQYF.

This clonotype was counted ten times or more. The chain couples TRBV29-1 to TRBJ2-1; 7 positions match TRBD2. J gave up 8 bases and V 1 base, and 8 bases lay outside the gene matches. The CDR3 consists of 14 residues. CDR1 SQVTM and CDR2 ANQGSEA come from the germline V gene. As DNA, the CDR3 is TGCAGCGTTGAAGCTGGACTAGGTGTCGATGAGCAGTTCTTC. Amino acids: CSVEAGLGVDEQFF.

V is TRBV20-1 and J is TRBJ1-2, with 10 positions matching TRBD1. The CDR3 is 15 residues long. The ends lost 8 bases at V and 3 bases at J; junction bases unmatched: 12. The germline CDR1 and CDR2 sequences are DFQATT and SNEGSKA (reference sequence). The CDR3: CSTGQGDLVYYGYTF. DNA of the CDR3: TGCAGTACCGGACAGGGGGACTTGGTATACTATGGCTACACCTTC.

On this clonotype: Possible read error: a much larger clone is one base away. Without the conserved terminal phenylalanine or tryptophan, this CDR3 likely stems from a read error. The J gene is TRBJ2-1, the V gene TRBV7-9, with 11 positions matching TRBD2. Losses at the gene ends were 8 bases for V and 1 base for J; bases not matched to a gene: 7. The CDR3 totals 16 residues. Germline lookup yields CDR1 SEHNR and CDR2 FQNEAQ (reference sequence). The CDR3 region has the DNA TGTGCCAGCCGCAGACTAGCGGGACTTTCCTACAATGAGCAGTTCTCC. Translating it yields CASRRLAGLSYNEQFS.

This clonotype was observed a handful of times. This chain uses TRBV10-3 with TRBJ1-2, with D perhaps TRBD1 (5 bases). This CDR3 comprises 14 residues. CDR1 and CDR2 from the germline V gene are ENHRY and SYGVKD. V was pared by 1 base and J by 4 bases, with 10 bases between. Here the CDR3 DNA reads TGTGCCATCAGTGAGTTCGGGGGTATCTATGGCTACACCTTC. Protein sequence: CAISEFGGIYGYTF.

This clonotype was seen a few times. V and J are TRBV29-1 and TRBJ2-2; TRBD2 is a possible D gene (5 bases). CDR3 length equals 13 residues. Trimming pared 5 bases from V and 5 bases from J, leaving 12 bases between. CDR1 and CDR2 (germline): SQVTM, ANQGSEA. CDR3 sequence reads: CSVLLDSTGELFF. The CDR3 DNA is TGCAGCGTTCTTCTGGACTCGACCGGGGAGCTGTTTTTT.

This clonotype has a count of ten or more. The gene calls are TRBV7-2 and TRBJ2-1, with D perhaps matching TRBD2 (5 bases). V lost 5 bases to trimming and J lost 10 bases, with 15 bases between them. CDR3 length equals 13 residues. CDR1 SGHTA and CDR2 FQGNSA come from the germline V gene. For the CDR3, the DNA is TGTGCCAGCAGCCTTACACTGGGCGGGGAGCAGTTCTTC. It translates to CASSLTLGGEQFF. The whole variable domain, filled in from reference TRBV7-2 and TRBJ2-1, reads GAGVSQSPSNKVTEKGKDVELRCDPISGHTALYWYRQSLGQGLEFLIYFQGNSAPDKSGLPSDRFSAERTGGSVSTLTIQRTQQEDSAVYLCASSLTLGGEQFFGPGTRLTVL.

This clonotype has at least ten counts. The chain carries TRBV4-3 and TRBJ1-2; TRBD1 matches 11 bases. Germline V gene lookup returns CDR1 LGHNA and CDR2 YSLEER. V lost 1 base, J lost 3 bases, and 7 bases stayed unmatched. This CDR3 is built from 17 residues. CDR3 DNA sequence: TGCGCCAGCAGCCAAGGGACAGGGGGCCTTCCCGACTATGGCTACACCTTC. Protein product: CASSQGTGGLPDYGYTF.